This T cell receptor (beta chain) is from a study of T cells in Graves' hyperthyroidism and ophthalmopathy. This CDR3 has 17 residues. Germline CDR1 reads SGHAT; CDR2 reads FQNNGV. V was pared by 0 bases and J by 4 bases, with 7 bases of the junction left unmatched. RNA transcripts provided the source from which TCR beta CDR3 regions were amplified. First-round RT-PCR of the TCR CDR3 relied on the HTBI primer set. TCRdb reprocessed the multiplex PCR reads via MiXCR and lists one record per CDR3 protein. The table has a few hundred thousand distinct CDR3 sequences, 15% to 20% seen once. Whole-study results and caveats: Most thyroid clonotypes expanded above 0.001 were also detected in blood. The model's output predicted ophthalmopathy at a median of around 7 months prior to onset.

About this clonotype itself: The antigen is undetermined.

With duration under 3 months, ophthalmopathy was active: Clinical Activity Score at least 3, NOSPECS at least 4. Uncontrolled infection, other autoimmune disease, pregnancy or lactation led to exclusion. Material for sequencing was blood. The V and J genes are TRBV11-2 and TRBJ2-1; 9 bases agree with TRBD2. The clonotype comes from a man between 18 and 29 years old with Graves' ophthalmopathy. This chain's CDR3 is CASSLEAAGGLYNEQFF. The CDR3 DNA is TGTGCCAGCAGCTTAGAGGCAGCGGGGGGCCTTTACAATGAGCAGTTCTTC.